One T cell receptor beta chain is described in this entry. Its antigen remains unknown. With 6 bases clipped from V and 1 base from J, the junction kept 5 bases outside the gene matches. This CDR3 spans 14 amino acids. CDR1 and CDR2 from the germline V gene are MGHDK and SYGVNS. This sample stems from a study of cytomegalovirus exposure and HLA in healthy donors. About the research overall: The study's early data release held about 77 million unique TCRs from HLA-typed donors.

Both 60 Vbeta primers and 13 Jbeta primers went into the PCR. Data came from immunoSEQ multiplex PCR; TCRdb stores just in-frame clones and leaves some out. This sample's table reports 40,000 to 60,000 clones. Findings of the study overall: Rare TCR sequences predominated, though certain public TCRs were found in many donors. The authors listed approximately 150 TCR beta chains as cytomegalovirus-associated.

The rearrangement joins TRBV25-1 to TRBJ1-2, with 7 bases lining up with TRBD1. Source material: PBMCs. This clonotype was sampled from a man aged 40-49 years in good health and CMV-seropositive. The CDR3 here is CASRETGNNYGYTF. The CDR3 DNA is TGTGCCAGCAGGGAGACAGGGAATAACTATGGCTACACCTTC.